This T cell receptor (beta chain) derives from a study of T cell clonality in common variable immunodeficiency. Trimming cost V 2 bases and J 0 bases, with 9 bases left between them. Germline V gives CDR1 MNHEY, CDR2 SVGEGT. The CDR3 has 15 residues. This clone appeared many times. Its target is unknown. The missing CDR3 end, 3 residues past where the read stops, is filled in from the germline J gene. Study-wide results and caveats: Fewer deletions and N-nucleotide insertions were reportedly seen in common variable immunodeficiency TCR beta sequences.

No CVID subject was ill or on immunomodulatory drugs when sampled. Measured with immunoSEQ multiplex PCR; TCRdb has only the in-frame clones, and not every one. Recorded here are approximately 28,000 clones, none singletons. Sequenced material: peripheral blood mononuclear cells. The sequence came from a human donor with common variable immunodeficiency. The rearrangement joins TRBV6-2 or TRBV6-3 to TRBJ2-3; possibly TRBD2 for D (5 bases). CDR3 DNA, as far as it was read: TGTGCCAGCAGTTACGAGACTACGAGCACAGATACG. Protein sequence: CASSYETTSTDT. The entire CDR3 protein reads CASSYETTSTDTQYF.